This TCR beta chain appears in the sequencing data of a study of T cell responses to AZD1222 COVID-19 vaccine. Study findings and constraints: Clonal diversity was possibly underestimated, and white British individuals and females predominated among donors.

The data were produced by immunoSEQ multiplex PCR, yet TCRdb's version contains in-frame clones alone and is incomplete. Among 150,000 or so clones listed, about nine tenths were seen once. A note on this clone: Its specificity is unknown.

The TCR comes from an adult who received the AZD1222 COVID-19 vaccine. The input for sequencing was peripheral blood, taken 28 days after the second AZD1222 dose.

The CDR3, as DNA: TGTGCCAGCAGCCTAGCTAACACTGAAGCTTTCTTT. Translation: CASSLANTEAFF. V and J are TRBV3-1 (or the pseudogene TRBV3-2) and TRBJ1-1; D is unclear. The CDR3 has 12 residues. Germline loops: CDR1 LGHDT, CDR2 YNNKEL (reference sequence). The V end lost 4 bases, the J end lost 2 bases, and 5 bases lay between the germline ends.